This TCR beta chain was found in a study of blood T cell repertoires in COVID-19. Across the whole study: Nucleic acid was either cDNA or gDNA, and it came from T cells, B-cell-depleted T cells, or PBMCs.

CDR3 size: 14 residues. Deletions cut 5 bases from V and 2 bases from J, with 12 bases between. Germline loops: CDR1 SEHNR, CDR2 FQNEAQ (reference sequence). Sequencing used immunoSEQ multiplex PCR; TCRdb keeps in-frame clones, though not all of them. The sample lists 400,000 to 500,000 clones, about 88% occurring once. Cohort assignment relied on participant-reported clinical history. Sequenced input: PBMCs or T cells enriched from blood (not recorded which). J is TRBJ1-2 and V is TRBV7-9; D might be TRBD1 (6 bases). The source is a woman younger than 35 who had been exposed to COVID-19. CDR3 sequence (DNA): TGTGCCAGCAGCAAGGGGGACATCAACTATGGCTACACCTTC. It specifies CASSKGDINYGYTF.